This TCR beta chain was identified in a study of OX40 agonist ivuxolimab in advanced cancers. With respect to the entire study: Ivuxolimab was a fully human IgG2 agonistic monoclonal antibody targeting the costimulatory receptor OX40 (CD134). Intravenous ivuxolimab was administered to patients every 2 weeks at six dose levels: 0.01, 0.1, 0.3, 1.5, 3 and 10 mg/kg. Of the approximately 50 dose-escalation patients, hepatocellular carcinoma was present in roughly 19, melanoma in roughly 15, renal cell carcinoma in 9 and head and neck cancer in 9. In the dose-escalation cohort, 82.7% of patients were male, and the mean age was roughly 60 years, with a range of roughly 23 to 85. Patients were allowed to have had prior anti-PD-1, anti-PD-L1 or anti-CTLA-4 therapy, and less than 45% of the dose-escalation patients had previously received checkpoint inhibitors. Partial responses occurred in three dose-escalation patients: two with cutaneous melanoma and one with hepatocellular carcinoma. The purpose of peripheral TCRbeta sequencing was to test whether ivuxolimab changed TCR sequence diversity and led to clonal T-cell expansion. The monotherapy dose-escalation portion (N of about 52 patients) of the phase I ivuxolimab trial is reported in the paper. The research as a whole found: Low levels of normalized T-cell clonal expansion were also seen in some patients who did not respond. Partial responders in the 0.1-3.0 mg/kg groups had among the lowest normalized peripheral clonal expansion, especially among CD8+ T cells. The antigen specificity of the peripheral T cells that underwent clonal expansion was not determined. At doses of 0.1 to 3.0 mg/kg, clonal expansion of both CD4+ and CD8+ T cells in blood was seen between baseline and week 6. After ivuxolimab, CD8+ T cells had more expanded clones than CD4+ T cells on average.

To note about this clone: Its antigen is unknown. Per-base qualities were not stored, and no clone one base away is much larger.

The trial excluded patients who had a history of autoimmune disease or who were on systemic immunosuppression. Peripheral blood for TCR sequencing was drawn from every dose cohort at baseline, at cycle 4 day 1 and at cycle 7 day 1. Samples came from an open-label, multicenter, first-in-human phase I dose-escalation trial of ivuxolimab. The trial enrolled adults with locally advanced or metastatic head and neck squamous cell, hepatocellular, melanoma or renal cell carcinoma. Before TCR sequencing, CD4+ T cells and CD8+ T cells from peripheral blood were sorted into separate populations. For sequencing of the TCRbeta CDR3 region, genomic DNA was extracted from the sorted cells. TCRbeta CDR3 regions were sequenced using the immunoSEQ Assay. TCRdb stores this immuneACCESS table with in-frame sequences only. Part of the clones is absent; in the studies checked, under half of the shortfall reflects unresolved V genes, and no reason is known for the rest. The sample includes about 25,000 clones, with approximately 79% observed a single time. The ten largest account for over 10% of the sample.

V was cut back by 8 bases and J by 3 bases, leaving a gap of 14 bases between them. From cysteine to phenylalanine, the CDR3 is 13 amino acids long. Here the CDR3 DNA is all that survives: 39 bases in frame from base 1. From a lookup of the germline V gene (reference sequence), CDR1 and CDR2 are SEHNR and FQNEAQ. This chain is built from TRBV7-9 and TRBJ2-7, with the identity of the D gene unclear. This TCR came from an adult with an advanced solid tumor such as melanoma, head and neck, liver or kidney cancer. The sequences come from CD4+ or CD8+ T cells sorted from blood, collected in a trial of the OX40 agonist ivuxolimab. CDR3 region: CASSQTQSYEQYF. The nucleotide sequence is given as TGTGCCAGCTCTCAGACACAAAGCTACGAGCAGTACTTC.